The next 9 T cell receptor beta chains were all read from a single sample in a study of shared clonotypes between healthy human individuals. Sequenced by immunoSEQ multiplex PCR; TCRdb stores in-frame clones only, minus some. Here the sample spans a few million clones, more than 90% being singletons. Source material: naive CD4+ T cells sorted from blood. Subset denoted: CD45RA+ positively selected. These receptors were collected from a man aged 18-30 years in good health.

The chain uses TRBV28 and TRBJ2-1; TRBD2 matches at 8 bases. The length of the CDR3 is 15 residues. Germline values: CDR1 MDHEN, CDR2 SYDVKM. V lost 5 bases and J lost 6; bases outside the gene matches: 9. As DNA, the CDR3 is TGTGCCAGCAGTAAGGGGACTAGTAGGGGCAATGAGCAGTTCTTC. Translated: CASSKGTSRGNEQFF.

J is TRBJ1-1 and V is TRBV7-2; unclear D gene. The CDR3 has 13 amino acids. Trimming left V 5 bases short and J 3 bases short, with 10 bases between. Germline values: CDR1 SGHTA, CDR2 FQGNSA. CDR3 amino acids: CASSPGFYTEAFF. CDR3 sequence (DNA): TGTGCCAGCAGCCCGGGGTTTTACACTGAAGCTTTCTTT.

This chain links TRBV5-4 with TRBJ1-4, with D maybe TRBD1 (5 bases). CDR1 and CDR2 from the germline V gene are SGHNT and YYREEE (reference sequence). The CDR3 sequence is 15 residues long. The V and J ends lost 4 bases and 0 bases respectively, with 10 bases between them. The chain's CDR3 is CASSAQGATNEKLFF. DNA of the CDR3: TGTGCCAGCAGCGCTCAGGGAGCAACTAATGAAAAACTGTTTTTT.

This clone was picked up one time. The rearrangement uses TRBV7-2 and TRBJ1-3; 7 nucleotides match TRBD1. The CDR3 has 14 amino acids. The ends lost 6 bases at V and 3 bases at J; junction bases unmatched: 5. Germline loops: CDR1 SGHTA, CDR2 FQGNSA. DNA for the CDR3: TGTGCCAGCAGAAAGACAGGGATTGGAAACACCATATATTTT. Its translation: CASRKTGIGNTIYF.

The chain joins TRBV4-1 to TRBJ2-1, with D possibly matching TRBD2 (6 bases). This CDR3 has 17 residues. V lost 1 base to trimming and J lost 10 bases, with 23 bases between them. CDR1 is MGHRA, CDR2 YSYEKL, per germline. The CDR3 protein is CASSQAGWDSPWGEQFF. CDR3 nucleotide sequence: TGCGCCAGCAGCCAAGCGGGTTGGGACTCCCCTTGGGGCGAGCAGTTCTTC.

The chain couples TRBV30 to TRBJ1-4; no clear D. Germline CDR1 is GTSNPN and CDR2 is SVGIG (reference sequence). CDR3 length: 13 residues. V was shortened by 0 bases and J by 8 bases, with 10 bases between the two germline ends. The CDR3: CAWSVAKSEKLFF. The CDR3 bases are TGTGCCTGGAGTGTAGCGAAAAGCGAAAAACTGTTTTTT.

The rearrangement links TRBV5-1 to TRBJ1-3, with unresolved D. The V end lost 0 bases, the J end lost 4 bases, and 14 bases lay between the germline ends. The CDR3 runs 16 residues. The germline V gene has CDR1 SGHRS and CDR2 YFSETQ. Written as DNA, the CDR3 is TGCGCCAGCAGCTTGGCCGCAGGAACGGCCGGAAACACCATATATTTT. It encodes CASSLAAGTAGNTIYF.

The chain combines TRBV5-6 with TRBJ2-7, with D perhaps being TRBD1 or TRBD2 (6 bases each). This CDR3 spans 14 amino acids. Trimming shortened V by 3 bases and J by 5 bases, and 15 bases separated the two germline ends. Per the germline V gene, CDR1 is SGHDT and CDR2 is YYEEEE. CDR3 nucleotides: TGTGCCAGCAGCTCGGGGGCCCGGCCCCACGAGCAGTACTTC. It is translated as CASSSGARPHEQYF.

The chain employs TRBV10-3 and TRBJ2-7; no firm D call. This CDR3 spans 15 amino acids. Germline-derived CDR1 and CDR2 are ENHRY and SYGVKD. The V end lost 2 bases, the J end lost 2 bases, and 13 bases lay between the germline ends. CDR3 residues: CAISEGQSVAYEQYF. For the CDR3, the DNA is TGTGCCATCAGTGAGGGGCAGTCGGTAGCCTACGAGCAGTACTTC.